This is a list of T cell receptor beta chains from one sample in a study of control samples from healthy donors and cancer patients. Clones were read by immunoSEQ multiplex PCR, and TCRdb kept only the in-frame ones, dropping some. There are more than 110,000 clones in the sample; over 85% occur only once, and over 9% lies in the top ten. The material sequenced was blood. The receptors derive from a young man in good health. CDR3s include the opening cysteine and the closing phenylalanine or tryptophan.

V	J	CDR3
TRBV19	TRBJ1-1	CASSSRTGRGAFF
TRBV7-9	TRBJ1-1	CASSPISGTEAFF
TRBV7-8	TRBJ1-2	CASSLGGVSYGYTF
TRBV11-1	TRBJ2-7	CASSSRGQSSYEQYF
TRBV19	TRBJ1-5	CASSHRGGNQPQHF
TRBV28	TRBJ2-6	CASSLVTDSGANVLTF
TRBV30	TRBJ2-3	CASASGNTDTQYF
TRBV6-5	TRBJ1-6	CASSSPGGGGYSPLHF
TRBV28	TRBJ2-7	CASSPPGQKAYEQYF
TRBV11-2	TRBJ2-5	CASSLVTGEETQYF
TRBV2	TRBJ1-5	CASSVLESNQPQHF
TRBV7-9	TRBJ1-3	CASSLGPPGSGNTIYF
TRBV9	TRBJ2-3	CASSPRTDTDTQYF
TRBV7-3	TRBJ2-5	CASSLRERETQYF
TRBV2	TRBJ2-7	CASSVKIYEQYF
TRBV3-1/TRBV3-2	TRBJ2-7	CASSQEGHEQYF
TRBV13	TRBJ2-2	CASTPRGSWTGELFF